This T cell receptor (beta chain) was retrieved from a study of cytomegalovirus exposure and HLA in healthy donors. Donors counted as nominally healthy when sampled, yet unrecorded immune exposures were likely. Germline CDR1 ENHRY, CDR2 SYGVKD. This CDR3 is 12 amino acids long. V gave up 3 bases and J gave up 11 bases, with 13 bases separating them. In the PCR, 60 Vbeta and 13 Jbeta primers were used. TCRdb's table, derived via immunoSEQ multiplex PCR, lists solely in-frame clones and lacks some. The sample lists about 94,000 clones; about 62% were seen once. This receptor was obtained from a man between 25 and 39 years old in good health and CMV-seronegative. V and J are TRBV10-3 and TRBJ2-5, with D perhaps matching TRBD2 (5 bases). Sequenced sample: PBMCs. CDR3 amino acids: CAISDGGWEQYF. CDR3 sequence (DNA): TGTGCCATCAGTGACGGAGGATGGGAGCAGTACTTC.